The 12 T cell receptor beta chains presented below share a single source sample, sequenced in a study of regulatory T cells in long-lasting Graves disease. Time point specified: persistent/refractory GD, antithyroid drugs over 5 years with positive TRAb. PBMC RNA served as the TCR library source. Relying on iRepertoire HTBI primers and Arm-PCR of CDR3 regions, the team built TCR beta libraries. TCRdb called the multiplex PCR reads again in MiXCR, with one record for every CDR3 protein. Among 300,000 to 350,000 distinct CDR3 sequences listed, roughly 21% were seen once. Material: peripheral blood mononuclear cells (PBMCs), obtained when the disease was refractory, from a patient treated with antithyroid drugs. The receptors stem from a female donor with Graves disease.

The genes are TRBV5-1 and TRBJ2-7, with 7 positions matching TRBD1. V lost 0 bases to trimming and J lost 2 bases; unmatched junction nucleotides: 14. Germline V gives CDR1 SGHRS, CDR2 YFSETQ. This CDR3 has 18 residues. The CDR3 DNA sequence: TGCGCCAGCAGCTTGGGAGGGGGCCTTGGACCTGAGACCTACGAGCAGTACTTC. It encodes CASSLGGGLGPETYEQYF.

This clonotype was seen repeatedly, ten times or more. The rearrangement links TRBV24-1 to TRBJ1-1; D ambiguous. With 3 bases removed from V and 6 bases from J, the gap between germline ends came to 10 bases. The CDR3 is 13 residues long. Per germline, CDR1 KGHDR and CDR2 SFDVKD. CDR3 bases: TGTGCCACCAGTGATCCTGTTAGGGCTGAAGCTTTCTTT. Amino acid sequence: CATSDPVRAEAFF.

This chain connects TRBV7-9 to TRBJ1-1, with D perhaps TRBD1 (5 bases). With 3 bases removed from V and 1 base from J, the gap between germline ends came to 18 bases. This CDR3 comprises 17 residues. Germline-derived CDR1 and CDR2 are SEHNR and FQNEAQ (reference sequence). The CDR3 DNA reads TGTGCCAGCAGCTTGGACTATCCGGGACTTTCGAACACTGAAGCTTTCTTT. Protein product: CASSLDYPGLSNTEAFF.

DNA for the CDR3: TGTGCCAGCAGTGATGGCGACTCCTACAATGAGCAGTTCTTC. This codes for CASSDGDSYNEQFF. This rearrangement joins TRBV2 to TRBJ2-1; D unclear. CDR1 and CDR2 (germline): SNHLY, FYNNEI. This CDR3 spans 14 amino acids. Between the trimmed V and J ends, which lost 3 bases and 0 bases, there was a span of 6 bases.

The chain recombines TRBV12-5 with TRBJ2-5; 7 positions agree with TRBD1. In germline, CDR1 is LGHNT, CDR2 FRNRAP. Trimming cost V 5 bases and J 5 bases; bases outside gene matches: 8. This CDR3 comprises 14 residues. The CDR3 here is CASGTDSRGETQYF. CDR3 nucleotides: TGTGCTAGTGGTACGGACAGCAGGGGGGAGACCCAGTACTTC.

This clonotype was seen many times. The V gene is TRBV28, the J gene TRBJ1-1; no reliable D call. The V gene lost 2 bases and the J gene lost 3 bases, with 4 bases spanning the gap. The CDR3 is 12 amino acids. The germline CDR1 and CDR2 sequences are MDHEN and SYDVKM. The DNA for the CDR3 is TGTGCCAGCAGTTTAAGGTACACTGAAGCTTTCTTT. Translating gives CASSLRYTEAFF.

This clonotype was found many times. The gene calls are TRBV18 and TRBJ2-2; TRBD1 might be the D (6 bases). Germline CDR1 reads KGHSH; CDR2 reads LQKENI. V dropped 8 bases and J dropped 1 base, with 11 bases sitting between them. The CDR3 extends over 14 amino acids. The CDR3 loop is CASSPDRNTGELFF. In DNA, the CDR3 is TGTGCCAGCAGCCCGGACAGGAACACCGGGGAGCTGTTTTTT. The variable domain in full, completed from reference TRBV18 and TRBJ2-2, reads NAGVMQNPRHLVRRRGQEARLRCSPMKGHSHVYWYRQLPEEGLKFMVYLQKENIIDESGMPKERFSAEFPKEGPSILRIQQVVRGDSAAYFCASSPDRNTGELFFGEGSRLTVL.

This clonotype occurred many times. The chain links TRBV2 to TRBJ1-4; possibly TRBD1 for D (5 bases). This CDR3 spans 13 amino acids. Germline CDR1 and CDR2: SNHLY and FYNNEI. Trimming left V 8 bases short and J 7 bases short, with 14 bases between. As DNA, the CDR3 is TGTGCCAGCGTTCGAGGGGATGGTGAAAAACTGTTTTTT. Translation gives CASVRGDGEKLFF.

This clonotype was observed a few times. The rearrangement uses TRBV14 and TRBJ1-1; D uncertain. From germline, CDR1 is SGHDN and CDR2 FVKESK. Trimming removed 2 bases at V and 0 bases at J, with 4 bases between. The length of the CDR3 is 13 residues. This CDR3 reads CASSQYMNTEAFF. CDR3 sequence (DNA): TGTGCCAGCAGCCAATACATGAACACTGAAGCTTTCTTT.

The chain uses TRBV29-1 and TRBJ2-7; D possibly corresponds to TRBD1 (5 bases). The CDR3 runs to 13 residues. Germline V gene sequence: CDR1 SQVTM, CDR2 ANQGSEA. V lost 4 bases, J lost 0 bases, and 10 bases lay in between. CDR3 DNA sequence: TGCAGCGTTGTGAGTGACAGCTCCTACGAGCAGTACTTC. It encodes CSVVSDSSYEQYF.

The CDR3 DNA sequence: TGTGCCAGCAAGCCTACCACAGATACGCAGTATTTT. It encodes CASKPTTDTQYF. The V gene is TRBV6-1, the J gene TRBJ2-3; unclear D gene. V was shortened by 7 bases and J by 2 bases, with 7 bases between the two germline ends. The CDR3 sequence is 12 residues long. Germline V gene data show CDR1 as MNHNS and CDR2 as SASEGT.

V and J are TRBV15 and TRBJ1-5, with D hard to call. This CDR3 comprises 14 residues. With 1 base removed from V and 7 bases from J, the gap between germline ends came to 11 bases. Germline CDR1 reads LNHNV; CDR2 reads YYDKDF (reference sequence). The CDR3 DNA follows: TGTGCCACCAGCAGAGTTTCTTCTGGCCAGCCCCAGCATTTT. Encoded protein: CATSRVSSGQPQHF.